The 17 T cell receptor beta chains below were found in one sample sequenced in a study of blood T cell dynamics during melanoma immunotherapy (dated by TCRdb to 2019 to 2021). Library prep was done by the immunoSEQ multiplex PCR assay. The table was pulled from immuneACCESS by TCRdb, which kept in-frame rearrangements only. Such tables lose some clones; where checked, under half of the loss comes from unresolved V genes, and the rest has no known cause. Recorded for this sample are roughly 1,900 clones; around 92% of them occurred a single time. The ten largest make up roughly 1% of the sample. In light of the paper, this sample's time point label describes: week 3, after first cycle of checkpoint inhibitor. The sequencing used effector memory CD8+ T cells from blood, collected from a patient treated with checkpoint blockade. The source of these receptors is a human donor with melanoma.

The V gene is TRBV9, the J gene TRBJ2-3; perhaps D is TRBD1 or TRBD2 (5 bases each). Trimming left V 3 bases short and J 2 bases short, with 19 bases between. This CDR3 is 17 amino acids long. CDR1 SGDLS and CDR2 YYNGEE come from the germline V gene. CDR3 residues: CASSGGTSERDTDTQYF. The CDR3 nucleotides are TGTGCCAGCAGCGGAGGGACCAGCGAAAGGGACACAGATACGCAGTATTTT.

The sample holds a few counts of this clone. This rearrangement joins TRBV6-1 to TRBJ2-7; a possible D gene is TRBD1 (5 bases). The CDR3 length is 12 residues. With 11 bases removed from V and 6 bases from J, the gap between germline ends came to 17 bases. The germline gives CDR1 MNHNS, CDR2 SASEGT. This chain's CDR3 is CASRGSWGEQYF. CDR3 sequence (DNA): TGTGCCTCTAGGGGTAGTTGGGGCGAGCAGTACTTC.

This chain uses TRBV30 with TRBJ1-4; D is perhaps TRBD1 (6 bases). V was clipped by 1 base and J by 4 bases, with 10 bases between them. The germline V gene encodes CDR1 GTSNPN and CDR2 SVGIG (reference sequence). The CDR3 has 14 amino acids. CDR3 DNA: TGTGCCTGGAGTGAAGGACAGCTTAATGAAAAACTGTTTTTT. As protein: CAWSEGQLNEKLFF.

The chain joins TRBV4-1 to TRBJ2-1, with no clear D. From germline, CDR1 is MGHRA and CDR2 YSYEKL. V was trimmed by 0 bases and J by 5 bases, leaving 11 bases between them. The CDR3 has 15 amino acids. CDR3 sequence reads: CASSQERTRDNEQFF. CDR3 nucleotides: TGCGCCAGCAGCCAAGAAAGGACCCGAGACAATGAGCAGTTCTTC.

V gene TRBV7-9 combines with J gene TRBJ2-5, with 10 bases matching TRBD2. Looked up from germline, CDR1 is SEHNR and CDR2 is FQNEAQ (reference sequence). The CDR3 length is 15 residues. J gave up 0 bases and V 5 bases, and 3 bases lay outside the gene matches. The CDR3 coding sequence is TGTGCCAGCAGCACGACTAGCGGGTACCAAGAGACCCAGTACTTC. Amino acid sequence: CASSTTSGYQETQYF.

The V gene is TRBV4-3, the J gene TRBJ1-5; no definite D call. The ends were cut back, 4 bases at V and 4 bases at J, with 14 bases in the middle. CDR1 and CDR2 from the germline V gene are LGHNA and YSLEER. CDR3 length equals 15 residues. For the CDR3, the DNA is TGCGCCAGCAGCCCCTCCACGTTCGAGAATCAGCCCCAGCATTTT. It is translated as CASSPSTFENQPQHF.

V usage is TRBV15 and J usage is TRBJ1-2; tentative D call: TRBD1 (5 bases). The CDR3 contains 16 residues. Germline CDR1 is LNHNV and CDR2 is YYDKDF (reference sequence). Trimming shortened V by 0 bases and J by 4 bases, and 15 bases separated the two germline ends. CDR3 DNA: TGTGCCACCAGCAGAGATCTTACAGGTTCCGTCTATGGCTACACCTTC. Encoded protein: CATSRDLTGSVYGYTF.

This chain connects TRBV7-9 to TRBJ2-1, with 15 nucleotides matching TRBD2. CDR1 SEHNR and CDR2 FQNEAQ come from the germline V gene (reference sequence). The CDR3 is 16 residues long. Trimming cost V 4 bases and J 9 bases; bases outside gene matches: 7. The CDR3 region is CASSSWTSGRGGEQFF. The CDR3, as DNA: TGTGCCAGCAGCTCCTGGACTAGCGGGAGGGGAGGTGAGCAGTTCTTC.

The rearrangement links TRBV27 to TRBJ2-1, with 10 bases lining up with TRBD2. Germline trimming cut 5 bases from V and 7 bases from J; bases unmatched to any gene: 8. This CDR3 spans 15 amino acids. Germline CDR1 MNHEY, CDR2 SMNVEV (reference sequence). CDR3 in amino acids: CASSPRTSGDNEQFF. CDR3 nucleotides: TGTGCCAGCAGTCCGAGGACTAGCGGAGATAATGAGCAGTTCTTC.

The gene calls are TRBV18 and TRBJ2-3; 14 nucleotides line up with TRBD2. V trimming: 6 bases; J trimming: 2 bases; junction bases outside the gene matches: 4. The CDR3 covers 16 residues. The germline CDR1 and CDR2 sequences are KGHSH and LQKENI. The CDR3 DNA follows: TGTGCCAGCTCTCTGGGACTAGCGGGAGACACAGATACGCAGTATTTT. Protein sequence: CASSLGLAGDTDTQYF.

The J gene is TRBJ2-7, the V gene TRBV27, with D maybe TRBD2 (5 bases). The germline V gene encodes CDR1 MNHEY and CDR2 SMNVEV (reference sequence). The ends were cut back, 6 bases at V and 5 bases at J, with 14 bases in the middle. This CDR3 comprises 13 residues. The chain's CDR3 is CASSPGSGNEQYF. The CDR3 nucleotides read TGTGCCAGCAGCCCCGGTTCGGGAAACGAGCAGTACTTC.

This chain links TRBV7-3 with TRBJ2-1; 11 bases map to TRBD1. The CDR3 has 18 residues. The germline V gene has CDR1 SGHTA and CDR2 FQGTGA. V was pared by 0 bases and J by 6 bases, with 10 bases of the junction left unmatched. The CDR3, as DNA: TGTGCCAGCAGCTTAACGTGGGTTCGGGACAGGGGGTCCAATGAGCAGTTCTTC. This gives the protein CASSLTWVRDRGSNEQFF.

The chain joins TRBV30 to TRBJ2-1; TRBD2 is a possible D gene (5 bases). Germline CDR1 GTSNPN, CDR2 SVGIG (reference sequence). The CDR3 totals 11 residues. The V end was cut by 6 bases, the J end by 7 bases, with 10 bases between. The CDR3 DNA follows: TGTGCCTGTGAAAGGAGGAATGAGCAGTTCTTC. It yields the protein CACERRNEQFF. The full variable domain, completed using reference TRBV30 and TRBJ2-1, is SQTIHQWPATLVQPVGSPLSLECTVEGTSNPNLYWYRQAAGRGLQLLFYSVGIGQISSEVPQNLSASRPQDRQFILSSKKLLLSDSGFYLCACERRNEQFFGPGTRLTVL.

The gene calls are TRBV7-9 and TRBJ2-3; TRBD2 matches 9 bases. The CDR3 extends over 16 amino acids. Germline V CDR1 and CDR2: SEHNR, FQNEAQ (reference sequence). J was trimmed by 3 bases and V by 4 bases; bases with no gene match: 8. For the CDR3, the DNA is TGTGCCAGCAGCTCTCGACTAGCGGCTCTGACAGATACGCAGTATTTT. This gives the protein CASSSRLAALTDTQYF.

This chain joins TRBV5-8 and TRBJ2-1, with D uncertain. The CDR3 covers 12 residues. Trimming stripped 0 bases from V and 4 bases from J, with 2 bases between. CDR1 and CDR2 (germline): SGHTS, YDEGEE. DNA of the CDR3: TGTGCCAGCAGCTTGGTGTACAATGAGCAGTTCTTC. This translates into CASSLVYNEQFF.

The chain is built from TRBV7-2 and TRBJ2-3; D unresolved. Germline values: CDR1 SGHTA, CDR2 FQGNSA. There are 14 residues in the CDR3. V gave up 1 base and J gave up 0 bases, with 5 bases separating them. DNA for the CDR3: TGTGCCAGCAGCTTAGTAGGGAGCACAGATACGCAGTATTTT. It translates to CASSLVGSTDTQYF.

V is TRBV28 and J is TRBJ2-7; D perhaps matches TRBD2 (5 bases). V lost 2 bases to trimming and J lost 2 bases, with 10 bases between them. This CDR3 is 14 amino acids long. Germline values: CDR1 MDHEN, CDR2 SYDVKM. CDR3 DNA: TGTGCCAGCAGTTTAGGGAAGGGAGCCTACGAGCAGTACTTC. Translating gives CASSLGKGAYEQYF.